The 29 T cell receptor beta chains listed next were all sequenced from one sample in a study of blood T cell repertoires in COVID-19. Data came from immunoSEQ multiplex PCR; TCRdb stores just in-frame clones and leaves some out. The repertoire holds some 200,000 clones, with approximately 94% as singletons. The material sequenced was peripheral blood. The receptors were gathered from a man aged 25-45 years with COVID-19, enrolled during active disease.

The chain employs TRBV4-2 and TRBJ2-1, with D possibly being TRBD1 (5 bases). Trimming removed 2 bases from V and 2 bases from J, with 13 bases in between. Germline CDR1 LGHNA, CDR2 YNFKEQ. This CDR3 has 16 amino acids. DNA for the CDR3: TGTGCCAGCAGCCAAACCAGGGTATTACCCTACAATGAGCAGTTCTTC. Protein product: CASSQTRVLPYNEQFF.

This chain joins TRBV5-6 and TRBJ1-3, with 7 bases that match TRBD1. Germline V lookup: CDR1 SGHDT, CDR2 YYEEEE. The CDR3 extends over 18 amino acids. With V trimmed by 2 bases and J by 0 bases, 11 bases remained unmatched. CDR3 sequence reads: CASSFTGTAINSGNTIYF. In DNA, the CDR3 is TGTGCCAGCAGCTTTACCGGGACAGCCATAAACTCTGGAAACACCATATATTTT.

The rearrangement joins TRBV30 to TRBJ1-1; 9 bases are shared with TRBD1. This CDR3 region has 13 residues. Germline V gives CDR1 GTSNPN, CDR2 SVGIG (reference sequence). V shed 2 bases, J shed 4 bases, and the junction held 2 bases outside the gene matches. The chain's CDR3 is CAWSPTGGTEAFF. CDR3 DNA sequence: TGTGCCTGGAGTCCGACAGGGGGCACTGAAGCTTTCTTT.

The chain links TRBV4-1 to TRBJ1-1; no clear D gene. Trimming shortened V by 8 bases and J by 1 base, and 11 bases separated the two germline ends. The length of the CDR3 is 13 residues. Germline loops: CDR1 MGHRA, CDR2 YSYEKL. The chain's CDR3 is CASSRFRNTEAFF. In DNA form, the CDR3 reads TGCGCCAGCTCGAGGTTTCGGAACACTGAAGCTTTCTTT.

The rearrangement uses TRBV15 and TRBJ2-6; 9 bases line up with TRBD1. Germline lookup yields CDR1 LNHNV and CDR2 YYDKDF (reference sequence). The V and J ends lost 2 bases and 2 bases, in that order; junction bases with no gene match: 1. The CDR3 is 16 residues long. The CDR3 region has the DNA TGTGCCACCAGCAGAACAGGGGGCACTGGGGCCAACGTCCTGACTTTC. Protein product: CATSRTGGTGANVLTF.

With respect to this clone: Other DNA sequences in the sample encode the same CDR3. The rearrangement joins TRBV5-1 to TRBJ1-5, with 7 bases fitting TRBD1. Germline values: CDR1 SGHRS, CDR2 YFSETQ. Losses at the gene ends were 0 bases for V and 5 bases for J; bases not matched to a gene: 2. The CDR3 totals 14 residues. In DNA, the CDR3 is TGCGCCAGCAGCTTGGGACAGGGAGATCAGCCCCAGCATTTT. Translation gives CASSLGQGDQPQHF.

The V gene is TRBV20-1, the J gene TRBJ2-5; 9 positions agree with TRBD2. After removal of 3 bases from V and 2 bases from J, the junction contained 1 base not matched to a gene. CDR3 size: 13 residues. Germline lookup yields CDR1 DFQATT and CDR2 SNEGSKA (reference sequence). CDR3 sequence reads: CSASTSGQETQYF. CDR3 DNA: TGCAGTGCTAGTACTAGCGGGCAAGAGACCCAGTACTTC.

The gene calls are TRBV6-5 and TRBJ1-1, with TRBD1 as a possible D gene (6 bases). This CDR3 spans 13 amino acids. Germline V gene sequence: CDR1 MNHEY, CDR2 SVGAGI. V was trimmed by 4 bases and J by 1 base, leaving 7 bases between them. The CDR3 coding sequence is TGTGCCAGCAGTTTGACAGGGAACACTGAAGCTTTCTTT. Translating gives CASSLTGNTEAFF.

The chain employs TRBV5-1 and TRBJ1-1; TRBD1 matches at 7 bases. Germline V gene sequence: CDR1 SGHRS, CDR2 YFSETQ. The CDR3 covers 14 residues. V lost 7 bases to trimming and J lost 5 bases; unmatched junction nucleotides: 11. CDR3 loop: CASGAQGSGTEAFF. The CDR3, as DNA: TGCGCCAGCGGCGCACAGGGGAGCGGGACTGAAGCTTTCTTT.

The genes are TRBV13 and TRBJ2-3, with 11 bases aligning to TRBD2. J lost 2 bases, V lost 0 bases, and 4 bases had no gene match. There are 17 residues in the CDR3. Per germline, CDR1 PRHDT and CDR2 FYEKMQ (reference sequence). The chain's CDR3 is CASSLGGSGGVTDTQYF. CDR3 DNA sequence: TGTGCCAGCAGCTTAGGTGGTAGCGGGGGGGTCACAGATACGCAGTATTTT.

The genes are TRBV7-3 and TRBJ2-2; D ambiguous. Germline assignment: CDR1 SGHTA and CDR2 FQGTGA. V dropped 1 base and J dropped 1 base, with 7 bases sitting between them. This CDR3 contains 15 residues. CDR3 in DNA: TGTGCCAGCAGCTTAAGCAGGAAGAACACCGGGGAGCTGTTTTTT. Its protein product is CASSLSRKNTGELFF. Drawing the rest from reference TRBV7-3 and TRBJ2-2, the complete variable domain is GAGVSQTPSNKVTEKGKYVELRCDPISGHTALYWYRQSLGQGPEFLIYFQGTGAADDSGLPNDRFFAVRPEGSVSTLKIQRTERGDSAVYLCASSLSRKNTGELFFGEGSRLTVL.

The chain is built from TRBV6-5 and TRBJ1-5, with D tentatively TRBD1 (5 bases). The V gene lost 0 bases and the J gene lost 5 bases, with 11 bases spanning the gap. The CDR3 has 15 amino acids. Germline CDR1 reads MNHEY; CDR2 reads SVGAGI. CDR3: CASSYSGGRHQPQHF. The CDR3 DNA sequence: TGTGCCAGCAGTTACTCGGGGGGAAGGCATCAGCCCCAGCATTTT.

This chain uses TRBV6-5 with TRBJ2-3, with 9 nucleotides matching TRBD2. The length of the CDR3 is 15 residues. CDR1 is MNHEY and CDR2 is SVGAGI in the germline V gene. The V gene end was trimmed by 6 bases and the J gene end by 6 bases; junction bases not matched to a gene: 10. The CDR3 sequence is CASRIAGVNGDTQYF. The CDR3 DNA is TGTGCCAGCAGGATAGCGGGGGTTAATGGGGATACGCAGTATTTT.

V gene TRBV19 combines with J gene TRBJ1-2, with 8 bases lining up with TRBD1. The germline V gene encodes CDR1 LNHDA and CDR2 SQIVND (reference sequence). J was trimmed by 4 bases and V by 2 bases; bases with no gene match: 9. The CDR3 has 16 amino acids. CDR3 nucleotides: TGTGCCAGTAGTATACCAGGGGGCGTTCACCCCTATGGCTACACCTTC. Translated: CASSIPGGVHPYGYTF.

This clone was found once. The chain carries TRBV29-1 and TRBJ2-2; D call uncertain. Germline V gene sequence: CDR1 SQVTM, CDR2 ANQGSEA. Trimming shortened V by 3 bases and J by 2 bases, and 7 bases separated the two germline ends. This CDR3 contains 13 residues. CDR3 DNA: TGCAGCGTTGACCCGGGTAACACCGGGGAGCTGTTTTTT. Its translation is CSVDPGNTGELFF.

The CDR3 region is CATSREGTGRLKTQYF. CDR3 in DNA: TGTGCCACCAGCAGAGAGGGAACAGGTCGTCTCAAGACCCAGTACTTC. The chain couples TRBV15 to TRBJ2-5; D is possibly TRBD1 (5 bases). CDR1 LNHNV and CDR2 YYDKDF come from the germline V gene (reference sequence). This CDR3 has 16 residues. V lost 0 bases and J lost 6, with 17 bases in between.

The chain couples TRBV19 to TRBJ2-3; D not resolved. CDR3 length: 13 amino acids. Germline CDR1 LNHDA, CDR2 SQIVND (reference sequence). Trimming left V 6 bases short and J 1 base short, with 8 bases between. The CDR3 here is CASRNVGTDTQYF. CDR3 nucleotides: TGTGCCAGTAGAAATGTCGGCACAGATACGCAGTATTTT.

The rearrangement joins TRBV9 to TRBJ2-1; 7 bases fit TRBD2. CDR1 and CDR2 (germline): SGDLS, YYNGEE. The ends lost 2 bases at V and 2 bases at J; junction bases unmatched: 4. The CDR3 has 15 amino acids. CDR3 loop: CASSVSGETYNEQFF. The CDR3 DNA sequence: TGTGCCAGCAGCGTCAGCGGGGAGACCTACAATGAGCAGTTCTTC.

The rearrangement links TRBV2 to TRBJ1-3; 10 positions agree with TRBD1. After removal of 5 bases from V and 2 bases from J, the junction contained 15 bases not matched to a gene. The germline gives CDR1 SNHLY, CDR2 FYNNEI. This CDR3 is 19 amino acids long. CDR3 region: CASSKLVIDGTGAGNTIYF. The CDR3 DNA sequence: TGTGCCAGCAGTAAGTTGGTGATCGATGGGACAGGGGCTGGAAACACCATATATTTT.

V usage is TRBV6-1 and J usage is TRBJ1-2; possible D gene TRBD1, 5 bases. Germline lookup yields CDR1 MNHNS and CDR2 SASEGT. Trimming left V 1 base short and J 4 bases short, with 16 bases between. CDR3 length: 16 residues. The CDR3 loop is CASSEEDGGRGYGYTF. CDR3 DNA sequence: TGTGCCAGCAGTGAAGAGGACGGGGGTAGAGGCTATGGCTACACCTTC.

The chain uses TRBV6-2 or TRBV6-3 and TRBJ2-1; weak D call: TRBD1 (5 bases). The germline CDR1 and CDR2 sequences are MNHEY and SVGEGT. V gave up 5 bases and J gave up 0 bases, with 11 bases separating them. This CDR3 is 15 amino acids long. The CDR3 sequence: CASSPGHPSYNEQFF. CDR3 DNA: TGTGCCAGCAGTCCAGGACACCCCTCCTACAATGAGCAGTTCTTC.

The V gene is TRBV7-3, the J gene TRBJ1-1; D not resolved. The germline V and J ends were trimmed by 5 bases and 7 bases, with 17 bases remaining between them. The germline gives CDR1 SGHTA, CDR2 FQGTGA. The CDR3 extends over 14 amino acids. The CDR3 DNA reads TGTGCCAGCAGCAACCCTTCGCTAGGAGGTGAAGCTTTCTTT. Translation gives CASSNPSLGGEAFF.

This chain uses TRBV6-5 with TRBJ1-6; 9 bases fit TRBD1. Germline values: CDR1 MNHEY, CDR2 SVGAGI. After removal of 5 bases from V and 10 bases from J, the junction contained 9 bases not matched to a gene. This CDR3 is built from 15 residues. Here the CDR3 reads CASSNPQGAGSPLHF. The DNA for the CDR3 is TGTGCCAGCAGTAATCCACAGGGGGCAGGATCACCCCTCCACTTT.

The V and J genes are TRBV6-5 and TRBJ1-3; the match to TRBD1 covers 10 bases. The J segment lost 4 bases and the V segment lost 7 bases, leaving 4 bases of the junction unmatched. Germline V gives CDR1 MNHEY, CDR2 SVGAGI. The CDR3 has 14 residues. CDR3 sequence: CASIDRGPGNTIYF. CDR3 sequence (DNA): TGTGCCAGCATAGACAGGGGGCCGGGAAACACCATATATTTT.

The chain recombines TRBV6-6 with TRBJ1-6; 8 bases fit TRBD1. Germline V lookup: CDR1 MNHNY, CDR2 SVGAGI (reference sequence). This CDR3 spans 14 amino acids. Unmatched junction bases numbered 8, after V lost 6 bases and J lost 10 bases. The chain's CDR3 is CASSLQGGGSPLHF. The CDR3 DNA reads as TGTGCCAGCAGCCTACAGGGGGGTGGCTCACCCCTCCACTTT.

V gene TRBV6-2 or TRBV6-3 combines with J gene TRBJ2-5, with 10 bases lining up with TRBD2. V lost 4 bases to trimming and J lost 4 bases; unmatched junction nucleotides: 9. The CDR3 sequence is 16 residues long. Germline V CDR1 and CDR2: MNHEY, SVGEGT. CDR3 bases: TGTGCCAGCAGTTCTCGAGCGGGGGGGGCTCGAGAGACCCAGTACTTC. It translates to CASSSRAGGARETQYF.

The CDR3 DNA follows: TGTGCCAGCAGTTTATGGGAACCGACAGGTGAAGCTTTCTTT. Translated, it gives CASSLWEPTGEAFF. The chain links TRBV28 to TRBJ1-1; tentatively, D is TRBD1 (6 bases). Germline CDR1 reads MDHEN; CDR2 reads SYDVKM. V was pared by 0 bases and J by 7 bases, with 12 bases between. There are 14 residues in the CDR3. Based on the CDR3 plus reference TRBV28 and TRBJ1-1, the full variable domain is DVKVTQSSRYLVKRTGEKVFLECVQDMDHENMFWYRQDPGLGLRLIYFSYDVKMKEKGDIPEGYSVSREKKERFSLILESASTNQTSMYLCASSLWEPTGEAFFGQGTRLTVV.

The chain links TRBV7-9 to TRBJ1-2; possible D gene TRBD1, 6 bases. Germline lookup yields CDR1 SEHNR and CDR2 FQNEAQ (reference sequence). V lost 2 bases to trimming and J lost 6 bases, with 25 bases between them. The CDR3 runs 18 residues. The CDR3 DNA is TGTGCCAGCAGCTTACTGAGGGGAGTAAGGGACATAACCAATGGCTACACCTTC. This encodes CASSLLRGVRDITNGYTF.

The V call is TRBV19, the J call TRBJ1-6; 8 bases match TRBD1. The CDR3 runs to 13 residues. After removal of 6 bases from V and 9 bases from J, the junction contained 4 bases not matched to a gene. Germline values: CDR1 LNHDA, CDR2 SQIVND (reference sequence). Here the CDR3 reads CASRQGVVSPLHF. The CDR3 DNA sequence: TGTGCCAGTAGACAGGGGGTAGTTTCACCCCTCCACTTT.